What follows are 19 T cell receptor beta chains derived from one specimen sequenced in a study of T cells in Graves' hyperthyroidism and ophthalmopathy. RNA transcripts provided the source from which TCR beta CDR3 regions were amplified. A set of HTBI primers served as the primers for a first-round RT-PCR of the TCR CDR3. TCRdb processed the multiplex PCR reads anew with MiXCR; each CDR3 protein has one entry. Of more than 350,000 distinct CDR3 sequences in the sample, around 14% were seen once. The sample comprised blood. The source is a woman aged 30 to 39 with Graves' hyperthyroidism.

This chain connects TRBV28 to TRBJ2-2; 13 bases match TRBD2. Unmatched junction bases numbered 6, after V lost 4 bases and J lost 4 bases. Per germline, CDR1 MDHEN and CDR2 SYDVKM. This CDR3 spans 17 amino acids. CDR3 in DNA: TGTGCCAGCAGTTCGACCGGGACTAGCGGGACCACCGGGGAGCTGTTTTTT. Translating gives CASSSTGTSGTTGELFF.

The sample holds many counts of this clonotype. The V gene is TRBV7-9, the J gene TRBJ2-2; tentatively, D is TRBD1 (6 bases). The length of the CDR3 is 15 residues. Germline V lookup: CDR1 SEHNR, CDR2 FQNEAQ (reference sequence). V dropped 3 bases and J dropped 2 bases, with 10 bases sitting between them. CDR3 residues: CASSFIQGNTGELFF. The CDR3 DNA sequence: TGTGCCAGCAGCTTCATACAGGGAAACACCGGGGAGCTGTTTTTT.

This clonotype was recorded at least ten times. The chain carries TRBV27 and TRBJ2-7; 9 bases align to TRBD1. Trimming cost V 2 bases and J 3 bases; bases outside gene matches: 8. The CDR3 runs to 16 residues. Germline V gene lookup returns CDR1 MNHEY and CDR2 SMNVEV (reference sequence). The CDR3 coding sequence is TGTGCCAGCAGTTTAGGCCCTGGGACAGGGATCTACGAGCAGTACTTC. Protein: CASSLGPGTGIYEQYF.

In this sample, this clonotype turned up many times. The chain has TRBV29-1 and TRBJ2-3, with a tentative D call TRBD2 (5 bases). Germline values: CDR1 SQVTM, CDR2 ANQGSEA. The CDR3 runs 11 residues. V lost 6 bases, J lost 3 bases, and 7 bases lay in between. CDR3 residues: CSVDLTDTQYF. The CDR3 DNA sequence: TGCAGCGTGGACTTAACAGATACGCAGTATTTT.

In DNA, the CDR3 is TGCGCCAGCAGGGGGGGACAGGGCCTGAGCACAGATACGCAGTATTTT. Amino acids: CASRGGQGLSTDTQYF. The V and J genes are TRBV10-1 and TRBJ2-3; TRBD1 aligns across 9 bases. The CDR3 extends over 16 amino acids. Germline V gene sequence: CDR1 WNHNN, CDR2 SYGVQD (reference sequence). Trimming cost V 6 bases and J 0 bases; bases outside gene matches: 7.

The rearrangement joins TRBV7-6 to TRBJ1-5, with D unclear. The CDR3 has 13 residues. From germline, CDR1 is SGHVS and CDR2 FNYEAQ. The ends were cut back, 5 bases at V and 4 bases at J, with 9 bases in the middle. The CDR3 is CASSAGENQPQHF. DNA of the CDR3: TGTGCCAGCAGCGCCGGGGAAAATCAGCCCCAGCATTTT.

The rearrangement uses TRBV19 and TRBJ2-1; TRBD2 might be the D (6 bases). The CDR3 covers 16 residues. Germline V gene sequence: CDR1 LNHDA, CDR2 SQIVND (reference sequence). V gave up 3 bases and J gave up 0 bases, with 12 bases separating them. As DNA, the CDR3 is TGTGCCAGTAGTATCTATAGCGGAAGCTCCTACAATGAGCAGTTCTTC. Translated, it gives CASSIYSGSSYNEQFF.

Turning to this clonotype: At one end, the junction sequence differs from germline, possibly due to a read error. The chain couples TRBV20-1 to TRBJ2-5; D gene unclear. Germline V gene lookup returns CDR1 DFQATT and CDR2 SNEGSKA (reference sequence). CDR3 length: 14 residues. The CDR3 DNA follows: TGCAGTGCTAGCGCCCCCAGTGCAAGAGAGGCCCAGTACTTC. Its protein product is CSASAPSAREAQYF.

Details on this clonotype: An end of the junction differs from the germline gene, which may be a read error. The DNA of the CDR3 is TGTGCCGGCAGTTTACGACTGACCGAGCAGTACTTC. Translating gives CAGSLRLTEQYF. The chain carries TRBV27 and TRBJ2-7; no clear D gene. From germline, CDR1 is MNHEY and CDR2 SMNVEV (reference sequence). The CDR3 sequence is 12 residues long.

The chain couples TRBV7-2 to TRBJ2-4; D tentatively fits TRBD1 or TRBD2 (5 bases each). In germline, CDR1 is SGHTA, CDR2 FQGNSA. The CDR3 extends over 15 amino acids. The V and J ends lost 5 bases and 2 bases respectively, with 13 bases between them. CDR3 sequence: CASSKRGGTKNIQYF. The CDR3 DNA reads as TGTGCCAGCAGCAAACGTGGGGGTACCAAAAACATTCAGTACTTC. The full variable domain, with the rest looked up from reference TRBV7-2 and TRBJ2-4, is GAGVSQSPSNKVTEKGKDVELRCDPISGHTALYWYRQSLGQGLEFLIYFQGNSAPDKSGLPSDRFSAERTGGSVSTLTIQRTQQEDSAVYLCASSKRGGTKNIQYFGAGTRLSVL.

This clonotype was counted between two and nine times. The chain joins TRBV5-5 to TRBJ1-1; D is perhaps TRBD1 (5 bases). The germline V and J ends were trimmed by 2 bases and 7 bases, with 12 bases remaining between them. This CDR3 has 13 amino acids. Per the germline V gene, CDR1 is SGHKS and CDR2 is YYEKEE (reference sequence). The chain's CDR3 is CASSFQGEGEAFF. In DNA form, the CDR3 reads TGTGCCAGCAGCTTTCAGGGTGAAGGTGAAGCTTTCTTT.

The V gene is TRBV20-1, the J gene TRBJ1-6, with D perhaps matching TRBD1 (5 bases). Germline lookup yields CDR1 DFQATT and CDR2 SNEGSKA (reference sequence). The CDR3 consists of 15 residues. Deletions cut 3 bases from V and 2 bases from J, with 11 bases between. The chain's CDR3 is CSARGPTTYNSPLHF. CDR3 coding DNA: TGCAGTGCTAGGGGACCGACGACCTATAATTCACCCCTCCACTTT.

This clonotype was seen many times. This rearrangement joins TRBV12-3 or TRBV12-4 to TRBJ2-5, with 7 positions matching TRBD2. The junction had 14 bases not matched to a gene; V was cut back by 6 bases and J by 1 base. The CDR3 runs 17 residues. CDR3 loop: CASSFGGSGLLQETQYF. The CDR3 bases are TGTGCCAGCAGCTTCGGGGGTAGCGGGCTTCTCCAAGAGACCCAGTACTTC.

This clonotype was seen many times. J is TRBJ2-5 and V is TRBV7-8; D not resolved. Trimming pared 1 base from V and 2 bases from J, leaving 8 bases between. This CDR3 contains 14 residues. The germline V gene has CDR1 SGHVS and CDR2 FQNEAQ. Here the CDR3 DNA reads TGTGCCAGCAGCTTAGGTGGCTTACAAGAGACCCAGTACTTC. It encodes CASSLGGLQETQYF.

This clonotype was detected many times. The rearrangement links TRBV2 to TRBJ2-7, with 7 bases fitting TRBD2. This CDR3 has 16 residues. Trimming took 7 bases from V and 5 from J; bases not matched to a gene: 17. Looked up from germline, CDR1 is SNHLY and CDR2 is FYNNEI. In nucleotides, the CDR3 is TGTGCCAGCACCCGGCCGTTGGCGGGAGTAACCCACGAGCAGTACTTC. Translation gives CASTRPLAGVTHEQYF.

A few counts support this clonotype. The chain recombines TRBV7-2 with TRBJ2-2; perhaps TRBD2 as D (5 bases). The CDR3 has 13 residues. From germline, CDR1 is SGHTA and CDR2 FQGNSA. Trimming left V 6 bases short and J 5 bases short, with 10 bases between. CDR3 DNA sequence: TGTGCCAGCAGATTCCGGGGTACCGGGGAGCTGTTTTTT. It is translated as CASRFRGTGELFF.

J is TRBJ2-7 and V is TRBV5-1; no clear D gene. The germline gives CDR1 SGHRS, CDR2 YFSETQ. The length of the CDR3 is 11 residues. V was pared by 5 bases and J by 7 bases, with 10 bases between. CDR3 nucleotides: TGCGCCAGCAGGATCCTGGAGGAGCAGTACTTC. This translates into CASRILEEQYF.

This clonotype was seen a handful of times. CDR3 bases: TGCGCCAGCAGTCCCGGGACAGAGGATACGCAGTATTTT. Protein product: CASSPGTEDTQYF. V usage is TRBV10-1 and J usage is TRBJ2-3; 7 bases agree with TRBD1. The J segment lost 6 bases and the V segment lost 5 bases, leaving 5 bases of the junction unmatched. The germline CDR1 and CDR2 sequences are WNHNN and SYGVQD (reference sequence). The CDR3 has 13 residues.

J is TRBJ2-7 and V is TRBV29-1, with 7 bases that match TRBD1. Losses at the gene ends were 5 bases for V and 1 base for J; bases not matched to a gene: 5. The germline V gene encodes CDR1 SQVTM and CDR2 ANQGSEA. The CDR3 consists of 13 residues. This CDR3 reads CSVTGTASYEQYF. In nucleotides, the CDR3 is TGCAGCGTTACCGGGACAGCTTCCTACGAGCAGTACTTC.